The source of this T cell receptor (beta chain) is a study of shared clonotypes between healthy human individuals. Study-wide background: Per-donor plates numbered three CD4 naive, three CD4 memory, two CD8 naive and one CD8 memory. General observations from the study: Sharing across four donors was highest in naive CD4 (roughly 5%) and lowest in memory CD8 (0.4%). Sampling covered blood only; tissue repertoires likely differ. Generally, estimated richness proved larger in naive subsets than it did in memory subsets.

Looked up from germline, CDR1 is SGHNT and CDR2 is YYREEE (reference sequence). Deletions cut 3 bases from V and 1 base from J, with 2 bases between. The CDR3 is 11 residues long. On this clone: What it recognizes is unknown. A read error may be the cause here, since a much bigger clone is one base away. Other DNA sequences from this sample encode an identical CDR3 as well.

Only in-frame clones appear in the TCRdb table, and some are missing; sequencing was by immunoSEQ multiplex PCR. The sample comprises about 1,800,000 clones, about 95% of which are singletons, and around 1% rests with the top ten. Naive CD8 cells comprised CD45RO-negative, CCR7-positively selected cells, excluding terminally differentiated effector memory CD45RA+ cells. The sequencing sample was made of naive CD8+ T cells sorted from blood. This clonotype was obtained from a man aged 18 to 29 in good health. This rearrangement joins TRBV5-4 to TRBJ2-7; unclear D gene. As DNA, the CDR3 is TGTGCCAGCAGCTCTTCCTACGAGCAGTACTTC. Its translation: CASSSSYEQYF.